Listed here are 2 T cell receptor beta chains from one sample, sequenced in a study of metastatic and nonmetastatic thyroid tumors. No patient had received any treatment before thyroid surgery. TCRdb re-clonotyped the PCR reads through MiXCR. Among approximately 15,000 clones listed, roughly a quarter were seen once. Material: tumor tissue. The origin of the receptors is a female donor with papillary thyroid cancer or a benign thyroid nodule (not recorded which). Some clones in this sample may be carry-over from other donors' samples.

This CDR3 reads CASSVTGPYEQYF. The CDR3 DNA follows: TGTGCCAGCAGTGTTACAGGGCCCTACGAGCAGTACTTC. V is TRBV6-1 and J is TRBJ2-7, with D perhaps matching TRBD1 (6 bases). Germline values: CDR1 MNHNS, CDR2 SASEGT. This CDR3 is 13 amino acids long. The V end was cut by 4 bases, the J end by 2 bases, with 9 bases between.

This sequence joins TRBV2 and TRBJ2-5; possibly TRBD2 for D (6 bases). The CDR3 has 14 residues. Germline V gene lookup returns CDR1 SNHLY and CDR2 FYNNEI. V was trimmed by 2 bases and J by 4 bases, leaving 11 bases between them. This chain's CDR3 is CASSELEGIETQYF. The CDR3 nucleotides read TGTGCCAGCAGTGAATTGGAGGGGATAGAGACCCAGTACTTC.